A selection of T cell receptor beta chains follows, all from one sample in a study of blood T cell repertoires in COVID-19. Repertoires were generated with immunoSEQ multiplex PCR, while TCRdb's copy carries only in-frame clones and drops some. The repertoire has 150,000 to 200,000 clones, 84% of them found once; the top ten carry 6.5% to 8.5%. The sequencing input was peripheral blood. These receptor sequences come from a human donor in a cohort sampled during active COVID-19. The CDR3 runs from the conserved cysteine through the conserved F or W. A D gene is named only where the DNA matches it firmly. The size field is filled for only some rows; it gives once, few, many or a size class.

D gene: -; clone size: -; V gene: TRBV7-9; J gene: TRBJ1-3; CDR3 protein: CASSLVVSGNTIYF; CDR3 DNA: TGTGCCAGCAGCTTGGTAGTCTCTGGAAACACCATATATTTT
D gene: TRBD1; clone size: few; V gene: TRBV11-2; J gene: TRBJ1-5; CDR3 protein: CASSFDRGENQPQHF; CDR3 DNA: TGTGCCAGCAGCTTCGACAGGGGGGAAAATCAGCCCCAGCATTTT
D gene: -; clone size: -; V gene: TRBV7-9; J gene: TRBJ2-7; CDR3 protein: CASSYPSSYEQYF; CDR3 DNA: TGTGCCAGCAGCTATCCGAGCTCCTACGAGCAGTACTTC
D gene: TRBD1; clone size: -; V gene: TRBV2; J gene: TRBJ1-2; CDR3 protein: CASGPSTGAYGYTF; CDR3 DNA: TGTGCCAGCGGTCCCTCGACAGGGGCCTATGGCTACACCTTC
D gene: -; clone size: -; V gene: TRBV5-1; J gene: TRBJ1-5; CDR3 protein: CASSLVGGGRPQHF; CDR3 DNA: TGCGCCAGCAGCTTGGTCGGGGGGGGGAGGCCCCAGCATTTT
D gene: TRBD1; clone size: -; V gene: TRBV3-1/TRBV3-2; J gene: TRBJ1-2; CDR3 protein: CASSQVSGQFSGYTF; CDR3 DNA: TGTGCCAGCAGCCAAGTTTCGGGACAGTTCAGTGGCTACACCTTC
D gene: -; clone size: -; V gene: TRBV19; J gene: TRBJ2-3; CDR3 protein: CASSPAGDTQYF; CDR3 DNA: TGTGCCAGTAGTCCCGCCGGAGATACGCAGTATTTT
D gene: -; clone size: -; V gene: TRBV4-1; J gene: TRBJ2-7; CDR3 protein: CASSLPGSSSSYEQYF; CDR3 DNA: TGCGCCAGCAGCCTTCCCGGGTCCTCGAGCTCCTACGAGCAGTACTTC
D gene: TRBD1; clone size: -; V gene: TRBV18; J gene: TRBJ1-2; CDR3 protein: CASSPPLDREGYTF; CDR3 DNA: TGTGCCAGCTCACCACCCCTTGACAGGGAAGGCTACACCTTC
D gene: TRBD1; clone size: -; V gene: TRBV15; J gene: TRBJ1-2; CDR3 protein: CATSRAPPGTANYGYTF; CDR3 DNA: TGTGCCACCAGCAGAGCTCCTCCCGGGACAGCGAACTATGGCTACACCTTC
D gene: -; clone size: -; V gene: TRBV29-1; J gene: TRBJ1-1; CDR3 protein: CSVEEAVNTEAFF; CDR3 DNA: TGCAGCGTTGAAGAGGCAGTGAACACTGAAGCTTTCTTT
D gene: TRBD2; clone size: -; V gene: TRBV4-2; J gene: TRBJ2-1; CDR3 protein: CASSSTSGNNEQFF; CDR3 DNA: TGTGCCAGCAGCTCAACTAGCGGCAACAATGAGCAGTTCTTC
D gene: -; clone size: -; V gene: TRBV27; J gene: TRBJ1-2; CDR3 protein: CASSLSAGVGYGYTF; CDR3 DNA: TGTGCCAGCAGTTTATCGGCAGGGGTGGGATATGGCTACACCTTC
D gene: TRBD2; clone size: -; V gene: TRBV10-2; J gene: TRBJ2-1; CDR3 protein: CASRTSGGYNEQFF; CDR3 DNA: TGCGCCAGCCGGACTAGCGGAGGTTACAATGAGCAGTTCTTC
D gene: -; clone size: -; V gene: TRBV12-3/TRBV12-4; J gene: TRBJ2-7; CDR3 protein: CASSLSVYEQYF; CDR3 DNA: TGTGCCAGCAGTTTATCTGTCTACGAGCAGTACTTC
D gene: -; clone size: once; V gene: TRBV9; J gene: TRBJ1-1; CDR3 protein: CASSVGGFAEAFF; CDR3 DNA: TGTGCCAGCAGCGTGGGGGGGTTCGCTGAAGCTTTCTTT
D gene: TRBD1; clone size: -; V gene: TRBV5-4; J gene: TRBJ1-1; CDR3 protein: CASRLTGGGGIAFF; CDR3 DNA: TGTGCCAGCAGGTTGACAGGGGGCGGAGGGATAGCTTTCTTT
D gene: -; clone size: once; V gene: TRBV10-3; J gene: TRBJ2-7; CDR3 protein: CAISLYQPGHNYEQYF; CDR3 DNA: TGTGCCATCAGTCTCTACCAACCGGGACACAACTACGAGCAGTACTTC
D gene: TRBD1; clone size: -; V gene: TRBV12-3/TRBV12-4; J gene: TRBJ1-1; CDR3 protein: CASSLGQGGEAFF; CDR3 DNA: TGTGCCAGCAGCCTAGGACAGGGGGGTGAAGCTTTCTTT
D gene: -; clone size: -; V gene: TRBV27; J gene: TRBJ1-2; CDR3 protein: CASSPGLNYGYTF; CDR3 DNA: TGTGCCAGCAGCCCAGGACTGAACTATGGCTACACCTTC
D gene: -; clone size: -; V gene: TRBV27; J gene: TRBJ1-5; CDR3 protein: CASGPSDNQPQHF; CDR3 DNA: TGTGCCAGCGGCCCCTCCGACAATCAGCCCCAGCATTTT
D gene: -; clone size: -; V gene: TRBV4-1; J gene: TRBJ2-1; CDR3 protein: CASSLTDSPLAHEQFF; CDR3 DNA: TGCGCCAGCAGCCTCACGGACAGTCCCCTCGCCCATGAGCAGTTCTTC
D gene: TRBD1; clone size: -; V gene: TRBV4-1; J gene: TRBJ2-7; CDR3 protein: CASSRLPGTGTYEQYF; CDR3 DNA: TGCGCCAGCAGCCGACTTCCCGGGACAGGTACCTACGAGCAGTACTTC
D gene: TRBD2; clone size: -; V gene: TRBV29-1; J gene: TRBJ2-1; CDR3 protein: CSVEPGGRNEQFF; CDR3 DNA: TGCAGCGTTGAACCGGGGGGACGCAATGAGCAGTTCTTC